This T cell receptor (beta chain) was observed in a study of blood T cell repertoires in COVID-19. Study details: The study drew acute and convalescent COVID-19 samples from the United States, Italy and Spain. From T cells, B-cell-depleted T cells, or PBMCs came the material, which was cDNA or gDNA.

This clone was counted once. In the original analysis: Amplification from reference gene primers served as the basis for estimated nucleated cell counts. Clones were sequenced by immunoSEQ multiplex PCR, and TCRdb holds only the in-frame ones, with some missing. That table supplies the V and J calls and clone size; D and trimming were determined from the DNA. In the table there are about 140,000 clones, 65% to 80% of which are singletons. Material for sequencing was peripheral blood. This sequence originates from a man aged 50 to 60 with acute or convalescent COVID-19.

CDR3 in DNA: TGTGCCAGCTCACCTATGACAGAAAACACCGGGGAGCTGTTTTTT. Amino acids: CASSPMTENTGELFF. This chain uses TRBV18 with TRBJ2-2, with D tentatively TRBD1 (5 bases). The V gene's germline CDR1 is KGHSH and CDR2 LQKENI. The CDR3 is 15 amino acids. Trimming took 3 bases from V and 2 from J, leaving 10 bases between them.